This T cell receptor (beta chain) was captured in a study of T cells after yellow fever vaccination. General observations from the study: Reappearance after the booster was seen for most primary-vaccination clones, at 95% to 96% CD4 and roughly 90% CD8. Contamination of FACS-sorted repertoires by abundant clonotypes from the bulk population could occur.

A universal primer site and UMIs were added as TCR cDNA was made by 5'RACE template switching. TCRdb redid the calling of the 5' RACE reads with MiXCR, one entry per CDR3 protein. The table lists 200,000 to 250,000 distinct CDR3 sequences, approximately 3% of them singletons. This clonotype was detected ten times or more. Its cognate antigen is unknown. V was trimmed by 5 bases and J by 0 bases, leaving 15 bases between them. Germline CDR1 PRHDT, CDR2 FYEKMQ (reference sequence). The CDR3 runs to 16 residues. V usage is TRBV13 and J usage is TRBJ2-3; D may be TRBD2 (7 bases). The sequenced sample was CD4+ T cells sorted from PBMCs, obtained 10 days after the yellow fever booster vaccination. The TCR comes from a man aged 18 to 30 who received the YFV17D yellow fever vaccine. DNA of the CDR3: TGTGCCAGCAGCCTCGACGGGGGGCATAGCACAGATACGCAGTATTTT. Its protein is CASSLDGGHSTDTQYF.